The rows below give T cell receptor beta chains drawn from one sample of a study of cytomegalovirus exposure and HLA in healthy donors. The protocol was immunoSEQ multiplex PCR, while the TCRdb copy is restricted to in-frame clones and leaves out a portion. This table holds 200,000 or so clones, about 77% found once. Sequenced: PBMCs. Source of these receptors: a woman in her 30s in good health and CMV-seropositive. Both conserved end residues are part of each CDR3. D genes are given only for firm matches. Expanded clones get a size class; other rows say once, few or many, or leave the size out.

TRBJ2-5 | TRBD1 | few | TRBV6-6 | CASRHRDRMGETQYF | TGTGCCAGCAGGCACCGGGACAGGATGGGGGAGACCCAGTACTTC
TRBJ2-7 | . | . | TRBV5-6 | CASSITGSTNEQYF | TGTGCCAGCAGCATAACAGGGAGCACCAACGAGCAGTACTTC
TRBJ2-3 | TRBD2 | . | TRBV30 | CAWSQQLAGGPDTQYF | TGTGCCTGGAGTCAACAACTAGCGGGGGGACCAGATACGCAGTATTTT
TRBJ1-2 | . | . | TRBV5-1 | CASSSSTGSYGYTF | TGCGCCAGCAGCTCTTCGACAGGCTCCTATGGCTACACCTTC
TRBJ2-1 | TRBD2 | few | TRBV7-3 | CASSSSGGATEQFF | TGTGCCAGCAGCTCAAGCGGGGGGGCTACCGAGCAGTTCTTC
TRBJ1-2 | TRBD1 | few | TRBV2 | CASSWDRENYGYTF | TGTGCCAGCAGTTGGGACAGGGAAAACTATGGCTACACCTTC
TRBJ1-1 | . | . | TRBV29-1 | CSVSRGGSNTEAFF | TGCAGCGTGTCAAGGGGGGGGTCGAACACTGAAGCTTTCTTT
TRBJ2-7 | . | . | TRBV12-2 | CASRPTRRASGRSSLSYEQYF | TGTGCAAGTCGCCCAACACGCCGGGCTAGCGGGAGGTCCAGCCTCTCCTACGAGCAGTACTTC
TRBJ2-2 | . | . | TRBV28 | CASSRGTVTGELFF | TGTGCCAGCAGTAGGGGGACCGTAACCGGGGAGCTGTTTTTT
TRBJ2-5 | . | once | TRBV30 | CAWSVGQGGQETQYF | TGTGCCTGGAGTGTAGGGCAAGGGGGCCAAGAGACCCAGTACTTC
TRBJ2-3 | . | . | TRBV20-1 | CSAPRLDTQYF | TGCAGTGCTCCCCGACTTGATACGCAGTATTTT
TRBJ2-3 | . | . | TRBV28 | CASSLWQGKGSDTQYF | TGTGCCAGCAGTTTATGGCAGGGGAAGGGTTCAGATACGCAGTATTTT
TRBJ2-7 | . | few | TRBV27 | CASSLSFRLEGAYEQYF | TGTGCCAGCAGTTTATCTTTTAGGTTGGAGGGAGCCTACGAGCAGTACTTC
TRBJ1-1 | TRBD1 | once | TRBV28 | CASSLARGQDEAFF | TGTGCCAGCAGTTTAGCGAGGGGGCAGGATGAAGCTTTCTTT
TRBJ2-7 | TRBD1 | . | TRBV4-3 | CASSQGVDRVTYEQYF | TGCGCCAGCAGCCAAGGAGTGGACAGGGTTACCTACGAGCAGTACTTC
TRBJ1-6 | TRBD1 | . | TRBV15 | CATSREGQGKTPLHF | TGTGCCACCAGCAGAGAGGGACAGGGAAAGACACCCCTCCACTTT
TRBJ2-1 | . | . | TRBV29-1 | CRADRDFYNEQFF | TGCAGGGCAGACAGGGACTTCTACAATGAGCAGTTCTTC
TRBJ1-6 | . | few | TRBV9 | CASTMGSSYNSPLHF | TGTGCCAGCACGATGGGCAGCTCCTATAATTCACCCCTCCACTTT
TRBJ1-2 | TRBD1 | . | TRBV5-6 | CASSLGYRGLDGYTF | TGTGCCAGCAGCTTGGGGTACAGGGGGCTGGATGGCTACACCTTC
TRBJ1-5 | TRBD1 | . | TRBV5-6 | CASSYRDREGQPQHF | TGTGCCAGCAGCTATCGGGACAGGGAGGGACAGCCCCAGCATTTT
TRBJ2-5 | . | few | TRBV7-3 | CASSLGQAETQYF | TGTGCCAGCAGCTTAGGGCAGGCAGAGACCCAGTACTTC
TRBJ2-4 | TRBD2 | . | TRBV5-1 | CASSLSFLAGGSNIQYF | TGCGCCAGCAGCTTGTCGTTTTTAGCGGGAGGGTCGAACATTCAGTACTTC
TRBJ2-1 | TRBD1 | few | TRBV5-1 | CASSKPTGGNEQFF | TGCGCCAGCAGCAAACCTACAGGGGGCAATGAGCAGTTCTTC
TRBJ2-5 | TRBD2 | . | TRBV28 | CASGGGAETQYF | TGTGCCAGCGGCGGGGGGGCGGAGACCCAGTACTTC
TRBJ1-1 | . | . | TRBV7-2 | CASSFGSTEAFF | TGTGCCAGCAGCTTCGGGTCCACTGAAGCTTTCTTT
TRBJ1-6 | TRBD1 | once | TRBV7-2 | CASSPRGQGSSPLHF | TGTGCCAGCAGCCCGCGCGGACAGGGGAGTTCACCCCTCCACTTT
TRBJ2-7 | TRBD1 | . | TRBV28 | CASSPPSGQMSEQYF | TGTGCCAGCTCCCCGCCCTCGGGACAGATGAGCGAGCAGTACTTC
TRBJ1-3 | . | . | TRBV15 | CATSRDRVGNTIYF | TGTGCCACCAGCAGAGACAGGGTTGGAAACACCATATATTTT
TRBJ2-2 | TRBD1 | . | TRBV19 | CASSETGTRTGERQLFF | TGTGCCAGTAGTGAGACAGGGACGAGGACCGGGGAGCGGCAGCTGTTTTTT
TRBJ2-3 | TRBD2 | . | TRBV6-4 | CASSDSIAGSTDTQYF | TGTGCCAGCAGTGACTCGATAGCGGGGAGCACAGATACGCAGTATTTT
TRBJ2-3 | TRBD1 | few | TRBV5-6 | CASSSTGDPDTQYF | TGTGCCAGCAGCTCGACAGGGGACCCAGATACGCAGTATTTT
TRBJ1-2 | . | once | TRBV28 | CASSLDSLYGYTF | TGTGCCAGCAGTTTAGACAGTCTCTATGGCTACACCTTC
TRBJ2-7 | . | . | TRBV27 | CASSRRPSGGNEQYF | TGTGCCAGCAGCCGACGACCTTCAGGGGGGAACGAGCAGTACTTC
TRBJ2-6 | . | . | TRBV28 | CASSLGGSGANVLTF | TGTGCCAGCAGTCTGGGGGGATCTGGGGCCAACGTCCTGACTTTC
TRBJ2-2 | . | . | TRBV5-1 | CASSITGNTGELFF | TGCGCCAGCAGCATAACAGGCAACACCGGGGAGCTGTTTTTT
TRBJ1-2 | TRBD1 | . | TRBV27 | CASSTLGQGYGYTF | TGTGCCAGCAGTACCCTCGGACAGGGCTATGGCTACACCTTC
TRBJ2-5 | . | . | TRBV15 | CATSRDPRTGGETQYF | TGTGCCACCAGCAGAGATCCCCGGACAGGAGGGGAGACCCAGTACTTC
TRBJ2-3 | TRBD2 | . | TRBV19 | CASSISASGKSRYTQYF | TGTGCCAGTAGTATTTCGGCTAGCGGGAAATCGCGTTATACGCAGTATTTT
TRBJ1-5 | . | . | TRBV30 | CAWTRGGGINQPQHF | TGTGCCTGGACCCGCGGGGGGGGAATCAATCAGCCCCAGCATTTT
TRBJ1-4 | . | . | TRBV11-1 | CASSSNRDKVLFF | TGTGCCAGCAGCTCCAACCGGGACAAAGTGTTGTTTTTT
TRBJ2-2 | . | . | TRBV7-2 | CASSFSSNTGELFF | TGTGCCAGCAGCTTCAGTTCTAACACCGGGGAGCTGTTTTTT
TRBJ2-7 | . | . | TRBV4-2 | CASSQGERLAYEQYF | TGTGCCAGCAGCCAAGGAGAACGCCTAGCGTACGAGCAGTACTTC